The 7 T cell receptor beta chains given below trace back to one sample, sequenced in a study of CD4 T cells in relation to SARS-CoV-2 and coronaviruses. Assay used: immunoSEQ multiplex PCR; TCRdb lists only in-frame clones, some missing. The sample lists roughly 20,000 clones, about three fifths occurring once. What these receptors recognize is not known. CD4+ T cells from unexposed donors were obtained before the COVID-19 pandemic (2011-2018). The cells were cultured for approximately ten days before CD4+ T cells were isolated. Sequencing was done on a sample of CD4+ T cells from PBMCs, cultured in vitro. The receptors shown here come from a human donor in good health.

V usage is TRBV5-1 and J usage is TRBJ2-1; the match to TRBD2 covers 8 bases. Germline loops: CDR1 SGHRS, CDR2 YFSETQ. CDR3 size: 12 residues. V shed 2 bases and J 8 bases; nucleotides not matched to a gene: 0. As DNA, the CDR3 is TGCGCCAGCAGCTTTAGCGGGGATGAGCAGTTCTTC. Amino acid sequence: CASSFSGDEQFF.

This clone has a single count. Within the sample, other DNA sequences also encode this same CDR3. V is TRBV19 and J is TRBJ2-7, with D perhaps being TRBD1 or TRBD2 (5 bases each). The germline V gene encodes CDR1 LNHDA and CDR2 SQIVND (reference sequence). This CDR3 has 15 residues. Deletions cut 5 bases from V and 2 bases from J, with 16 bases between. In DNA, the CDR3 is TGTGCCAGTAGTGATGGGGGAAGAGGTCCCTACGAGCAGTACTTC. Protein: CASSDGGRGPYEQYF.

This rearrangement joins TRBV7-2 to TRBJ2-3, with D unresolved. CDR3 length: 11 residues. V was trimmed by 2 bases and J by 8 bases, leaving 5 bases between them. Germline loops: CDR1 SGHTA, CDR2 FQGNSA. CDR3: CASSLSATQYF. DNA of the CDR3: TGTGCCAGCAGCTTAAGTGCTACGCAGTATTTT.

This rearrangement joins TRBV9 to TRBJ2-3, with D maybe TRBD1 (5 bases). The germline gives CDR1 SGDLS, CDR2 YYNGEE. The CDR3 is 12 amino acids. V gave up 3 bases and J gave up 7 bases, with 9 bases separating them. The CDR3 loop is CASSEGMNTQYF. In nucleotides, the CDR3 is TGTGCCAGCAGCGAGGGGATGAATACGCAGTATTTT.

CDR3 bases: TGCGCCAGCAGCCAACTAAGGGGAACAGGGGGGCCGAGAACTGAAGCTTTCTTT. As protein: CASSQLRGTGGPRTEAFF. The chain joins TRBV4-1 to TRBJ1-1, with TRBD1 matching 8 bases. The CDR3 spans 18 residues. Losses at the gene ends were 2 bases for V and 5 bases for J; bases not matched to a gene: 16. Germline V gene data show CDR1 as MGHRA and CDR2 as YSYEKL.

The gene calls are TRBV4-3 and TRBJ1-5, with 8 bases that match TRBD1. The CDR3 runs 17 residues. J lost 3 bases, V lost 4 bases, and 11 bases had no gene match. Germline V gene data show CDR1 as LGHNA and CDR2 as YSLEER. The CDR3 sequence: CASSRQRTGNDNQPQHF. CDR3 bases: TGCGCCAGCAGCCGACAACGGACAGGGAATGACAATCAGCCCCAGCATTTT.

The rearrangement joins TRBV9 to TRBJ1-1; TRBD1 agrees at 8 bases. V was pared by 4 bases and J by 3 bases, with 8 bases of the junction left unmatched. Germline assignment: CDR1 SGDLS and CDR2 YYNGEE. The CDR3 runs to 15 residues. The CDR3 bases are TGTGCCAGCAGCTTCCTGGACAGGGCGGACACTGAAGCTTTCTTT. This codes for CASSFLDRADTEAFF.